This T cell receptor (beta chain) was identified during a study of tumor and adjacent non-tumor tissue in lung cancer. Three rounds of nested PCR, following a modified ARM-PCR protocol, produced the TCRbeta library. MiXCR was run by TCRdb on the multiplex PCR reads, yielding one entry per CDR3 protein. The table lists some 90,000 distinct CDR3 sequences, roughly three fifths of them singletons, with 15% in the top ten. Turning to this clonotype: What it binds is not known. An end of the junction does not agree with germline; a read error may underlie this.

The CDR3 contains 14 residues. No cell sorting was done before RNA was extracted from the tissue. Chemotherapy-naive patients with new lung cancer underwent thoracic surgery in China, August–November 2014. Study-level points and caveats: Compared with tumor, normal lung showed significantly lower TCR diversity. Tumor repertoires had a smaller top 100 clone share than normal lung.

The receptor's source is a man between 65 and 80 years old with non-small cell lung cancer. The chain combines TRBV12-3 or TRBV12-4 with TRBJ2-2; the D gene is possibly TRBD2 (7 bases). The sample was lung tumor tissue. CDR3 sequence (DNA): TGTGCCAGCAGTTGGCAGGGGAGGGCCCGTGAGCCGTTTTTT. This encodes CASSWQGRAREPFF.